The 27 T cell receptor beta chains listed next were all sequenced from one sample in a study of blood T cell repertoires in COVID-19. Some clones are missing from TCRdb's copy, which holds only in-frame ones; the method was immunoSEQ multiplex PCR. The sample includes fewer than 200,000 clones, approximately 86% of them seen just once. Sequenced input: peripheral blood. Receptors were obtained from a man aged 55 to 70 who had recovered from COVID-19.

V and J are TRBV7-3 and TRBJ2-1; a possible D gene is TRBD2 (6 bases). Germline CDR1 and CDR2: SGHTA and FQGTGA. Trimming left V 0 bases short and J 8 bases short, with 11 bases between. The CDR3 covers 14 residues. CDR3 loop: CASSLTATSYEQFF. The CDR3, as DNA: TGTGCCAGCAGCTTAACAGCAACTAGCTATGAGCAGTTCTTC.

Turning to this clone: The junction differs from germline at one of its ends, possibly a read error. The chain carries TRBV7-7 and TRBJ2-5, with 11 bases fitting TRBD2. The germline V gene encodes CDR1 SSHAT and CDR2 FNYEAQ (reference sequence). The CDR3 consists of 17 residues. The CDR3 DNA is TGTGCTAGCAGCTTAGGTGCTAGCGGGGGGCCGATGGAGACCCAGTACTTC. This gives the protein CASSLGASGGPMETQYF.

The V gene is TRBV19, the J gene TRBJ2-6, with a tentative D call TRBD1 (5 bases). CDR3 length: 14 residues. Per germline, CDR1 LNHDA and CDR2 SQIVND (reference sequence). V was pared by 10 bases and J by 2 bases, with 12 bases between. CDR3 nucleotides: TGTGCCACGAAGCAGGGTACTGGGGCCAACGTCCTGACTTTC. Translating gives CATKQGTGANVLTF.

The CDR3 sequence: CAWTPGGHGGSPLHF. The CDR3 bases are TGTGCCTGGACCCCAGGGGGACATGGAGGTTCACCCCTCCACTTT. This rearrangement joins TRBV30 to TRBJ1-6; 7 nucleotides line up with TRBD1. The CDR3 contains 15 residues. V lost 4 bases, J lost 9 bases, and 12 bases stayed unmatched. Germline values: CDR1 GTSNPN, CDR2 SVGIG (reference sequence).

The CDR3 region has the DNA TGTGCCACCAGTGATTGGACAGGGGTCGGGGAGCTGTTTTTT. This translates into CATSDWTGVGELFF. The chain recombines TRBV24-1 with TRBJ2-2; TRBD1 aligns across 9 bases. Germline-derived CDR1 and CDR2 are KGHDR and SFDVKD. The CDR3 is 14 residues long. With V trimmed by 2 bases and J by 7 bases, 1 base remained unmatched.

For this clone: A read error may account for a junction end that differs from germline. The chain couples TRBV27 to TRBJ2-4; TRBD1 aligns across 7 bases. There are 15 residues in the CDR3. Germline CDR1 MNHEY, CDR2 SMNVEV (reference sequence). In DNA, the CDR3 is TGTGCCAGCAGTTTATTCGGACAGGCCACAAACATTCAGTACTTC. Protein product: CASSLFGQATNIQYF.

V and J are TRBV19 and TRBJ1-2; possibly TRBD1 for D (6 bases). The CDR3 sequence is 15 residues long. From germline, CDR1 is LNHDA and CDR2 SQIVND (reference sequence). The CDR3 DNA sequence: TGTGCGGGGGGGACACAGAGGGCCGGGGACTATGGCTACACCTTC. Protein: CAGGTQRAGDYGYTF.

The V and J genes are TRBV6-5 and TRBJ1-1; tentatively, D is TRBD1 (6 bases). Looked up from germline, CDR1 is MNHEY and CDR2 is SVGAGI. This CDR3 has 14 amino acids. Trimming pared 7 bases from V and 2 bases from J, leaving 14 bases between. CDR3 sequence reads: CASNKGGLNTEAFF. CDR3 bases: TGTGCCAGCAACAAGGGGGGGCTTAACACTGAAGCTTTCTTT.

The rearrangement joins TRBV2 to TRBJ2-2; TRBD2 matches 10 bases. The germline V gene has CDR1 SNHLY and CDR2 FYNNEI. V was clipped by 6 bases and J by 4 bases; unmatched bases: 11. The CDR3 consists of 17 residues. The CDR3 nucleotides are TGTGCCAGCAGCCAGAAGCGGGGGGGCCTTGGCACCGGGGAGCTGTTTTTT. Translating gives CASSQKRGGLGTGELFF. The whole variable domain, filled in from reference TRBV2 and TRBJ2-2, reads EPEVTQTPSHQVTQMGQEVILRCVPISNHLYFYWYRQILGQKVEFLVSFYNNEISEKSEIFDDQFSVERPDGSNFTLKIRSTKLEDSAMYFCASSQKRGGLGTGELFFGEGSRLTVL.

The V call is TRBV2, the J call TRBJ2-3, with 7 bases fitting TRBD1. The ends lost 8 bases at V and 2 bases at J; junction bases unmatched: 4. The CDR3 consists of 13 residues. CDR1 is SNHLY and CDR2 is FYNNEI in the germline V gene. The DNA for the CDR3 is TGTGCCAGCCGGGACAGCTTCACAGATACGCAGTATTTT. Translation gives CASRDSFTDTQYF.

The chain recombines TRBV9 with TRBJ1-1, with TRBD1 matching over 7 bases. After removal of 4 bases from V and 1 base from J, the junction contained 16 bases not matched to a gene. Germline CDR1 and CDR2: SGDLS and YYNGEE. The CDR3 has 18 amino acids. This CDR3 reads CASSPGQGVIRWNTEAFF. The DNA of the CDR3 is TGTGCCAGCAGCCCTGGGCAGGGGGTGATAAGGTGGAACACTGAAGCTTTCTTT.

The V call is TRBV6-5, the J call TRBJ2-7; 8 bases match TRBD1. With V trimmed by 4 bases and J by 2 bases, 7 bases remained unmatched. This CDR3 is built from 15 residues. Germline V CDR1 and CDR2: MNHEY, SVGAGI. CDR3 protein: CASSSEDRAPYEQYF. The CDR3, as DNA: TGTGCCAGCAGTTCGGAGGACAGGGCGCCCTACGAGCAGTACTTC.

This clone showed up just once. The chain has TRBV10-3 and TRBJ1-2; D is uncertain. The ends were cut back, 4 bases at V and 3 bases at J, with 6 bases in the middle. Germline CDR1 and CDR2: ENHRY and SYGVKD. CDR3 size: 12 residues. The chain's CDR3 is CAISVPDYGYTF. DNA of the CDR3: TGTGCCATCAGTGTGCCAGACTATGGCTACACCTTC.

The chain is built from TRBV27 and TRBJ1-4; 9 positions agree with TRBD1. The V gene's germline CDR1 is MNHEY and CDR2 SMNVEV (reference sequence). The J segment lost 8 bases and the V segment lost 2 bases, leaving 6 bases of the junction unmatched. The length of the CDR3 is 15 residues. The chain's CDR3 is CASSLTGGAGEKLFF. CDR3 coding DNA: TGTGCCAGCAGTTTAACAGGGGGCGCCGGGGAAAAACTGTTTTTT.

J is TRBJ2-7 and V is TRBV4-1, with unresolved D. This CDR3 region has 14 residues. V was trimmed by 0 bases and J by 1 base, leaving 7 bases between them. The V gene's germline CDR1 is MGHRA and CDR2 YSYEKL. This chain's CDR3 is CASSQEPGSYEQYF. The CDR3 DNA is TGCGCCAGCAGCCAAGAGCCAGGTTCCTACGAGCAGTACTTC.

CDR3 loop: CASSDPWGQGVATEAFF. The CDR3 DNA follows: TGTGCCAGCAGCGACCCTTGGGGACAGGGGGTCGCGACTGAAGCTTTCTTT. The rearrangement uses TRBV9 and TRBJ1-1, with 11 positions matching TRBD1. V gave up 3 bases and J gave up 5 bases; unmatched junction bases: 12. CDR1 SGDLS and CDR2 YYNGEE come from the germline V gene. The CDR3 runs 17 residues.

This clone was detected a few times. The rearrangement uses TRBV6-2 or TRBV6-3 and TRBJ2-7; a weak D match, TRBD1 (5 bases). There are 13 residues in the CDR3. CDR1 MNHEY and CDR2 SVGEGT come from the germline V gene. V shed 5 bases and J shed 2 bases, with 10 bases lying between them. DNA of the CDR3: TGTGCCAGCAGTCTTGACAGTCCCTACGAGCAGTACTTC. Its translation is CASSLDSPYEQYF.

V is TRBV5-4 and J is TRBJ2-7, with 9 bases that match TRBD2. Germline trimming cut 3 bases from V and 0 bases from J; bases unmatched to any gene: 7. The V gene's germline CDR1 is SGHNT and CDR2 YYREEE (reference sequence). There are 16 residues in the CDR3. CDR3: CASSSGGGGDSYEQYF. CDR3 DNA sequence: TGTGCCAGCAGCTCGGGTGGCGGGGGGGACTCCTACGAGCAGTACTTC.

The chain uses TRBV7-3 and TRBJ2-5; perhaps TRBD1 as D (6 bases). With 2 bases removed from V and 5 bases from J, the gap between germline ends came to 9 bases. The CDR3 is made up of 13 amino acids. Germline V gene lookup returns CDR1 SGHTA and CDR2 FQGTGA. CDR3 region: CASSLFRGETQYF. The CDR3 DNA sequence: TGTGCCAGCAGCTTATTTAGGGGGGAGACCCAGTACTTC.

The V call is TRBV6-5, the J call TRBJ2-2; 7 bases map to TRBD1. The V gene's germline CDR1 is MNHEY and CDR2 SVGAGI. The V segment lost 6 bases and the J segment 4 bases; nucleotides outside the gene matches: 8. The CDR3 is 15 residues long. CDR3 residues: CASRDDRVGTGELFF. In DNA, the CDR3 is TGTGCCAGCAGGGACGACAGGGTCGGCACCGGGGAGCTGTTTTTT.

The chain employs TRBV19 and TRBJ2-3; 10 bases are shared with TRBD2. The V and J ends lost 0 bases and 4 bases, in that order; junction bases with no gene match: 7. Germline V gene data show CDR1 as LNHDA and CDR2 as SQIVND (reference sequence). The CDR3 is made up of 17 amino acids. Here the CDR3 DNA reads TGTGCCAGTAGTATAGAGGCTAGCGGGGGTCAGGCAGATACGCAGTATTTT. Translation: CASSIEASGGQADTQYF.

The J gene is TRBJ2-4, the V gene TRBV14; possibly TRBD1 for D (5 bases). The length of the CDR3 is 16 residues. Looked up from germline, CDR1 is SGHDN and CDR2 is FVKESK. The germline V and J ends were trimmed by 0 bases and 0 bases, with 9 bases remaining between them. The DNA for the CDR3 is TGTGCCAGCAGCCAAGATTTAGGGGTAGCCAAAAACATTCAGTACTTC. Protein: CASSQDLGVAKNIQYF.

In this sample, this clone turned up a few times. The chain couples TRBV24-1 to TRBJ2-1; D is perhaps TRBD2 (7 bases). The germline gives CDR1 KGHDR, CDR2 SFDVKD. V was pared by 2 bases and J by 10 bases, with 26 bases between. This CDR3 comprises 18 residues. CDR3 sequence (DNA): TGTGCCACCAGTGATTCGGGGTCCTCGGGGGGCTCTCCGGCGGAGCAGTTCTTC. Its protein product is CATSDSGSSGGSPAEQFF.

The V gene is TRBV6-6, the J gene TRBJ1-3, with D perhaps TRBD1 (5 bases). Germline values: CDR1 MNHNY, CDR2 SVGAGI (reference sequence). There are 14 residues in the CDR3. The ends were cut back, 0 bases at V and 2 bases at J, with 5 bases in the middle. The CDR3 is CASSYSTAGNTIYF. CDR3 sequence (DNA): TGTGCCAGCAGTTACTCGACAGCTGGAAACACCATATATTTT.

Here the CDR3 DNA reads TGCGCCAGCAGCCCGCGTGAGGGCGGCTCCTACGAGCAGTACTTC. As protein: CASSPREGGSYEQYF. This chain connects TRBV10-1 to TRBJ2-7, with a weak D call TRBD2 (5 bases). Germline CDR1 is WNHNN and CDR2 is SYGVQD (reference sequence). The germline V and J ends were trimmed by 6 bases and 0 bases, with 15 bases remaining between them. CDR3 length: 15 residues.

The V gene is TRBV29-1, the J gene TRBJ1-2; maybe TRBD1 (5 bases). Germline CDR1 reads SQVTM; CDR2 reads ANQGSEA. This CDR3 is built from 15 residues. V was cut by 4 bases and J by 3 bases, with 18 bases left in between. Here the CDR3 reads CSVAPGNGDYYGYTF. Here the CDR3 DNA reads TGCAGCGTTGCTCCGGGTAACGGGGACTACTATGGCTACACCTTC. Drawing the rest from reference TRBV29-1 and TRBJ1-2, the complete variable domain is SAVISQKPSRDICQRGTSLTIQCQVDSQVTMMFWYRQQPGQSLTLIATANQGSEATYESGFVIDKFPISRPNLTFSTLTVSNMSPEDSSIYLCSVAPGNGDYYGYTFGSGTRLTVV.

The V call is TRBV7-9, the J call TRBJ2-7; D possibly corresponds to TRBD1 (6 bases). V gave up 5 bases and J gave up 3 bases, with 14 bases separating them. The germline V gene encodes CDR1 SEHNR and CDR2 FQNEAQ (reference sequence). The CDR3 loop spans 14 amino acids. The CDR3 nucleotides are TGTGCCAGCAGCCCCCAGACAGGAAACTACGAGCAGTACTTC. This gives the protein CASSPQTGNYEQYF.